This T cell receptor beta chain appears in the sequencing data of a study of T-cell reconstitution after alpha-beta-depleted transplantation in children. The CDR3 runs 11 residues. The germline V gene encodes CDR1 KGHDR and CDR2 SFDVKD. Trimming took off 3 bases at V and 8 bases at J, with 4 bases between the two ends. Unique molecular identifiers were used in preparing the TCRbeta library. In TCRdb, the PCR reads were re-called with MiXCR into one record per CDR3 protein. The sample carries about 540,000 distinct CDR3 sequences, about 17% recorded once. There are a few counts of this clonotype. The sample consisted of PBMCs from the stem cell graft donor, taken from the stem cell graft. The clonotype originates from a human donor who donated a stem cell graft to a child with acute lymphoblastic leukemia. This chain joins TRBV24-1 and TRBJ2-1, with D unresolved. CDR3 loop: CATSDAHEQFF. The CDR3 nucleotides read TGTGCCACCAGTGATGCGCATGAGCAGTTCTTC.